This TCR beta chain was recovered during a study of cytomegalovirus exposure and HLA in healthy donors. Germline V gene sequence: CDR1 SGHTA, CDR2 FQGNSA. CDR3 length: 14 residues. V shed 7 bases and J 10 bases; nucleotides not matched to a gene: 10. In the PCR, 60 Vbeta and 13 Jbeta primers were used. TCRdb's table, derived via immunoSEQ multiplex PCR, lists solely in-frame clones and lacks some. The repertoire includes approximately 110,000 clones, roughly 69% of them detected once, and approximately 8.2% sits in the top ten. Input material: PBMCs. The J gene is TRBJ1-6, the V gene TRBV7-2, with 7 bases matching TRBD1. The TCR originated in a woman between 35 and 50 years old in good health and CMV-seropositive. CDR3 nucleotides: TGTGCCAGCACGCGTAGGGACAGACACTCACCCCTCCACTTT. As protein: CASTRRDRHSPLHF.